This entry concerns a single T cell receptor beta chain. Generated by immunoSEQ multiplex PCR, the TCRdb table keeps only in-frame clones and is missing some. Of under 35,000 clones in the sample, around four fifths are singletons; the top ten hold around 2.5%. The CDR3 is 13 amino acids. The germline CDR1 and CDR2 sequences are MNHEY and SMNVEV (reference sequence). After removal of 6 bases from V and 7 bases from J, the junction contained 4 bases not matched to a gene. The data are from a study of STAT5B mutations in CD4+ large granular lymphocyte leukemia. About the research overall: Healthy donors showed HLA-associated enrichment of the CDR3 'QG' motif.

The sequence was obtained from a human donor in good health. The sequenced sample consisted of CD4+ T cells from blood buffy coats. The chain links TRBV27 to TRBJ1-4; 8 bases are shared with TRBD1. CDR3 protein: CASRPTGAEKLFF. The CDR3 nucleotides are TGTGCCAGCAGACCGACAGGGGCTGAAAAACTGTTTTTT.